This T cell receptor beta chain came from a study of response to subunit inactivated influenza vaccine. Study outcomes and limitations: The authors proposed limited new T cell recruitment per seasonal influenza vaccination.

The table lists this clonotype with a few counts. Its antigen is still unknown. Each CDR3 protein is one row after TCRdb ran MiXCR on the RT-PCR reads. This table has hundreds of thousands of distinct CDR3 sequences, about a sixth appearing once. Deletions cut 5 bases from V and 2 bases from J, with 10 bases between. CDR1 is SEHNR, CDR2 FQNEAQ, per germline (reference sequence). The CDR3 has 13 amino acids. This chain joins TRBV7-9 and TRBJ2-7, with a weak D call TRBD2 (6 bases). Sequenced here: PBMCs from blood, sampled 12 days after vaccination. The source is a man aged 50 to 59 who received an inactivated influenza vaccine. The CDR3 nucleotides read TGTGCCAGCAGCGGGGGGAAAACCTACGAGCAGTACTTC. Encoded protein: CASSGGKTYEQYF.